This entry lists 27 T cell receptor beta chains sequenced from one sample in a study of technical replicates of blood from four donors. Clones were sequenced by immunoSEQ multiplex PCR, and TCRdb holds only the in-frame ones, with some missing. There are approximately 12,000 clones in the sample; 70% to 80% occur only once, and approximately 12% lies in the top ten. What was sequenced was PBMCs. These receptors all come from a human donor in good health.

The J gene is TRBJ1-2, the V gene TRBV28; the D gene is possibly TRBD1 (5 bases). This CDR3 comprises 13 residues. CDR1 is MDHEN, CDR2 SYDVKM, per germline. V lost 6 bases and J lost 5, with 13 bases in between. The CDR3 reads CASSVPRVYGYTF. The CDR3 region has the DNA TGTGCCAGCAGCGTCCCCAGGGTATATGGCTACACCTTC.

The V and J genes are TRBV29-1 and TRBJ1-1; no definite D call. CDR3 length: 11 amino acids. Germline V lookup: CDR1 SQVTM, CDR2 ANQGSEA. V was trimmed by 0 bases and J by 4 bases, leaving 3 bases between them. CDR3 protein: CSVEDITEAFF. CDR3 nucleotide sequence: TGCAGCGTTGAAGATATCACTGAAGCTTTCTTT.

The chain recombines TRBV5-6 with TRBJ1-2, with 12 positions matching TRBD1. Trimming took 0 bases from V and 7 from J; bases not matched to a gene: 7. CDR1 and CDR2 from the germline V gene are SGHDT and YYEEEE. The CDR3 runs to 16 residues. The CDR3 region has the DNA TGTGCCAGCAGCTTGGCCACGGGACAGGGGGCCGGTGGCTACACCTTC. It is translated as CASSLATGQGAGGYTF.

The rearrangement joins TRBV19 to TRBJ2-7, with TRBD1 identical over 8 bases. Germline trimming cut 9 bases from V and 3 bases from J; bases unmatched to any gene: 10. CDR3 length: 14 residues. The germline V gene has CDR1 LNHDA and CDR2 SQIVND (reference sequence). The CDR3, as DNA: TGTGCCAGGAAGACAGGGGTTGGAATCTACGAGCAGTACTTC. Translating it yields CARKTGVGIYEQYF. The whole variable domain, filled in from reference TRBV19 and TRBJ2-7, reads DGGITQSPKYLFRKEGQNVTLSCEQNLNHDAMYWYRQDPGQGLRLIYYSQIVNDFQKGDIAEGYSVSREKKESFPLTVTSAQKNPTAFYLCARKTGVGIYEQYFGPGTRLTVT.

CDR3 residues: CASSEATISYEQYF. DNA of the CDR3: TGTGCCAGCAGCGAAGCAACTATCTCCTACGAGCAGTACTTC. The rearrangement links TRBV5-4 to TRBJ2-7; D call uncertain. The germline V and J ends were trimmed by 4 bases and 0 bases, with 11 bases remaining between them. This CDR3 region has 14 residues. Per the germline V gene, CDR1 is SGHNT and CDR2 is YYREEE (reference sequence).

This clone appeared once. The J gene is TRBJ1-2, the V gene TRBV25-1; TRBD1 aligns across 7 bases. After removal of 3 bases from V and 7 bases from J, the junction contained 8 bases not matched to a gene. The CDR3 has 14 residues. Germline V CDR1 and CDR2: MGHDK, SYGVNS. The chain's CDR3 is CASSDLGQTIGYTF. DNA for the CDR3: TGTGCCAGCAGTGATCTGGGACAGACGATTGGCTACACCTTC.

The chain uses TRBV11-3 and TRBJ2-7, with 13 bases aligning to TRBD2. Germline assignment: CDR1 SGHNT and CDR2 YENEEA. This CDR3 region has 16 residues. With 2 bases clipped from V and 2 bases from J, the junction kept 3 bases outside the gene matches. CDR3 residues: CASSLTSGRAPYEQYF. DNA for the CDR3: TGTGCCAGCAGCTTAACTAGCGGGAGGGCCCCCTACGAGCAGTACTTC.

This chain connects TRBV19 to TRBJ1-1, with D perhaps matching TRBD1 (6 bases). CDR3 length: 17 residues. Trimming took 4 bases from V and 4 from J, leaving 22 bases between them. Germline CDR1 reads LNHDA; CDR2 reads SQIVND (reference sequence). The CDR3 region has the DNA TGTGCCAGTAGTACGCGACCGCGACAGGTAACTGTCACTGAAGCTTTCTTT. Translated, it gives CASSTRPRQVTVTEAFF.

The chain employs TRBV12-5 and TRBJ2-1, with 9 bases aligning to TRBD1. The CDR3 length is 15 residues. The V and J ends lost 3 bases and 5 bases, in that order; junction bases with no gene match: 5. Per germline, CDR1 LGHNT and CDR2 FRNRAP. The CDR3 bases are TGTGCTAGTGGTTTATCCGGGACAGGGAACAATGAGCAGTTCTTC. Translated: CASGLSGTGNNEQFF.

V is TRBV27 and J is TRBJ2-2; D may be TRBD2 (6 bases). The CDR3 loop spans 15 amino acids. Germline V gene sequence: CDR1 MNHEY, CDR2 SMNVEV (reference sequence). V dropped 7 bases and J dropped 0 bases, with 12 bases sitting between them. DNA of the CDR3: TGTGCCAGCACTAGCGCGAAGACGAACACCGGGGAGCTGTTTTTT. It encodes CASTSAKTNTGELFF.

This clone came up a few times. The genes are TRBV2 and TRBJ1-5; D unclear. Germline V gives CDR1 SNHLY, CDR2 FYNNEI. CDR3 size: 14 residues. V dropped 4 bases and J dropped 5 bases, with 12 bases sitting between them. CDR3 in amino acids: CASSVGSEYQPQHF. The CDR3 DNA reads as TGTGCCAGCAGTGTTGGCAGCGAATATCAGCCCCAGCATTTT.

The rearrangement uses TRBV7-9 and TRBJ1-2; D is undetermined. The CDR3 loop spans 14 amino acids. V lost 7 bases and J 2 bases, leaving 14 bases between the germline ends. Germline V gene data show CDR1 as SEHNR and CDR2 as FQNEAQ (reference sequence). As DNA, the CDR3 is TGTGCCAGCACCTCGTCAGGCAGCAACTATGGCTACACCTTC. The encoded protein is CASTSSGSNYGYTF.

This clone has only a few counts. The chain joins TRBV4-1 to TRBJ2-2, with a possible D match to TRBD2 (6 bases). V was shortened by 2 bases and J by 3 bases, with 16 bases between the two germline ends. CDR3 length: 17 residues. CDR1 MGHRA and CDR2 YSYEKL come from the germline V gene. The CDR3, as DNA: TGCGCCAGCAGCCAATCGGGGGATTTGAGGGACACCGGGGAGCTGTTTTTT. This codes for CASSQSGDLRDTGELFF.

In its sample, this clone was seen once. The chain employs TRBV5-1 and TRBJ2-7; D may be TRBD1 (6 bases). The germline CDR1 and CDR2 sequences are SGHRS and YFSETQ. V dropped 3 bases and J dropped 1 base, with 14 bases sitting between them. This CDR3 region has 15 residues. In nucleotides, the CDR3 is TGCGCCAGCAGCTCTGCGGAACAGGGATCCTACGAGCAGTACTTC. This sequence encodes CASSSAEQGSYEQYF.

The chain combines TRBV7-8 with TRBJ2-7; 10 bases are a match to TRBD1. Germline CDR1 reads SGHVS; CDR2 reads FQNEAQ. This CDR3 contains 13 residues. J was trimmed by 4 bases and V by 3 bases; bases with no gene match: 0. The CDR3 bases are TGTGCCAGCAGCTTGGACAGGGGGTACGAGCAGTACTTC. Translated: CASSLDRGYEQYF.

This clone has a handful of counts. This chain uses TRBV9 with TRBJ2-3; 10 bases line up with TRBD2. V shed 0 bases, J shed 2 bases, and the junction held 6 bases outside the gene matches. This CDR3 is 17 amino acids long. Germline assignment: CDR1 SGDLS and CDR2 YYNGEE. The chain's CDR3 is CASSVGGTSASTDTQYF. DNA of the CDR3: TGTGCCAGCAGCGTAGGGGGGACTAGCGCCTCCACAGATACGCAGTATTTT. Full variable domain (missing parts from reference TRBV9 and TRBJ2-3): DSGVTQTPKHLITATGQRVTLRCSPRSGDLSVYWYQQSLDQGLQFLIQYYNGEERAKGNILERFSAQQFPDLHSELNLSSLELGDSALYFCASSVGGTSASTDTQYFGPGTRLTVL.

The CDR3 sequence is CASSFRTGDTQYF. For the CDR3, the DNA is TGTGCCAGCAGTTTCCGAACGGGAGATACGCAGTATTTT. V and J are TRBV6-1 and TRBJ2-3; D is undetermined. V was clipped by 5 bases and J by 5 bases, with 11 bases between them. The CDR3 has 13 residues. Looked up from germline, CDR1 is MNHNS and CDR2 is SASEGT.

This chain uses TRBV6-6 with TRBJ2-5; 11 positions agree with TRBD1. This CDR3 has 14 residues. Germline loops: CDR1 MNHNY, CDR2 SVGAGI (reference sequence). The V gene end was trimmed by 6 bases and the J gene end by 6 bases; junction bases not matched to a gene: 6. The CDR3 coding sequence is TGTGCCAGCAGGGGGACAGGGGGTGAGCAGACCCAGTACTTC. It encodes CASRGTGGEQTQYF.

V is TRBV2 and J is TRBJ2-1, with TRBD2 identical over 11 bases. CDR3 length equals 19 residues. V was clipped by 4 bases and J by 2 bases; unmatched bases: 13. Germline V gene data show CDR1 as SNHLY and CDR2 as FYNNEI. CDR3 sequence (DNA): TGTGCCAGCAGTGGGGGCCTGCTAGCGGGAGGTTTAACCTACAATGAGCAGTTCTTC. This encodes CASSGGLLAGGLTYNEQFF. Together with reference TRBV2 and TRBJ2-1, the CDR3 gives the full variable domain: EPEVTQTPSHQVTQMGQEVILRCVPISNHLYFYWYRQILGQKVEFLVSFYNNEISEKSEIFDDQFSVERPDGSNFTLKIRSTKLEDSAMYFCASSGGLLAGGLTYNEQFFGPGTRLTVL.

The J gene is TRBJ2-7, the V gene TRBV28; TRBD2 matches at 8 bases. Germline V gene lookup returns CDR1 MDHEN and CDR2 SYDVKM. This CDR3 has 15 amino acids. V lost 2 bases, J lost 7 bases, and 10 bases stayed unmatched. CDR3 protein: CASSLSGSGSREQYF. CDR3 coding DNA: TGTGCCAGCAGTTTAAGTGGCAGCGGGAGTAGGGAGCAGTACTTC.

CDR3 amino acids: CASSSGSGRTIEQYF. CDR3 nucleotides: TGTGCCAGCAGCTCTGGAAGCGGCAGGACGATCGAGCAGTACTTC. The chain links TRBV7-9 to TRBJ2-7; D is perhaps TRBD2 (5 bases). In germline, CDR1 is SEHNR, CDR2 FQNEAQ (reference sequence). The CDR3 sequence is 15 residues long. Trimming pared 4 bases from V and 6 bases from J, leaving 19 bases between.

This sequence joins TRBV10-1 and TRBJ2-3, with 12 bases matching TRBD1. With 5 bases clipped from V and 6 bases from J, the junction kept 3 bases outside the gene matches. CDR1 and CDR2 from the germline V gene are WNHNN and SYGVQD (reference sequence). The CDR3 has 14 amino acids. The CDR3 DNA sequence: TGCGCCAGCAGTTCCGGGACAGGGGGCGATACGCAGTATTTT. Protein product: CASSSGTGGDTQYF.

This sequence joins TRBV7-2 and TRBJ2-7, with a weak D call TRBD1 (6 bases). The CDR3 consists of 14 residues. Trimming cost V 1 base and J 6 bases, with 13 bases left between them. CDR1 is SGHTA, CDR2 FQGNSA, per germline. DNA of the CDR3: TGTGCCAGCAGCTTAGGGCAGGGGAGTGGCGAGCAGTACTTC. Its translation is CASSLGQGSGEQYF.

The chain combines TRBV7-2 with TRBJ2-1; 11 bases map to TRBD2. From germline, CDR1 is SGHTA and CDR2 FQGNSA. CDR3 length equals 15 residues. V trimming: 4 bases; J trimming: 7 bases; junction bases outside the gene matches: 6. DNA for the CDR3: TGTGCCAGCAGCTCCTACACTAGCGGGAGTAATGAGCAGTTCTTC. This encodes CASSSYTSGSNEQFF.

The chain joins TRBV11-2 to TRBJ1-1; D not resolved. Trimming removed 0 bases at V and 6 bases at J, with 11 bases between. The CDR3 is 14 amino acids. CDR1 and CDR2 (germline): SGHAT, FQNNGV. DNA for the CDR3: TGTGCCAGCAGCTTAGATTTAGGTCGGGCTGAAGCTTTCTTT. It yields the protein CASSLDLGRAEAFF.

This clone turned up a few times. V and J are TRBV7-9 and TRBJ1-1; 8 bases are a match to TRBD1. From germline, CDR1 is SEHNR and CDR2 FQNEAQ (reference sequence). This CDR3 spans 15 amino acids. V trimming: 5 bases; J trimming: 5 bases; junction bases outside the gene matches: 10. The CDR3 reads CASSPTDRVGTEAFF. In DNA form, the CDR3 reads TGTGCCAGCAGCCCGACGGACAGGGTGGGTACTGAAGCTTTCTTT. The full variable domain, rest sourced from reference TRBV7-9 and TRBJ1-1, is DTGVSQNPRHKITKRGQNVTFRCDPISEHNRLYWYRQTLGQGPEFLTYFQNEAQLEKSRLLSDRFSAERPKGSFSTLEIQRTEQGDSAMYLCASSPTDRVGTEAFFGQGTRLTVV.

This chain uses TRBV27 with TRBJ2-1, with 10 bases fitting TRBD2. The CDR3 length is 16 residues. The germline V gene encodes CDR1 MNHEY and CDR2 SMNVEV (reference sequence). V dropped 7 bases and J dropped 5; count of bases not matched to a gene: 11. CDR3 region: CASKPLAGDGDNEQFF. CDR3 nucleotide sequence: TGTGCCAGCAAGCCCCTAGCGGGAGATGGGGACAATGAGCAGTTCTTC.